This is a list of T cell receptor beta chains from one sample in a study of PD-L1 blockade in urothelial cancer. Clones were read by immunoSEQ multiplex PCR, and TCRdb kept only the in-frame ones, dropping some. In the table there are around 30,000 clones, 80% to 90% of which are singletons. Sequencing was performed on PBMCs, taken around atezolizumab (anti-PD-L1) treatment. The receptor source for this set is a man aged 65-85 years with urothelial cancer. Both conserved end residues are part of each CDR3. Each record gives: CDR3 DNA, CDR3 protein, D gene, J gene, clone size, V gene. The D gene is left open where the match is weak. Clone sizes are given selectively: once, few, many, or a class where the clone is expanded.

DNA: TGCGCCCGCGGTACAGGAGCCTACGAGCAGTACTTC
CDR3: CARGTGAYEQYF
D: NA
J: TRBJ2-7
size: NA
V: TRBV5-1

DNA: TGTGCCAGCAGTGAAGGCGGCAACACCATATATTTT
CDR3: CASSEGGNTIYF
D: NA
J: TRBJ1-3
size: NA
V: TRBV6-1

DNA: TGTGCCAGCAGCTCCCAGAGCGGGAGCGCCTACAATGAGCAGTTCTTC
CDR3: CASSSQSGSAYNEQFF
D: TRBD2
J: TRBJ2-1
size: NA
V: TRBV5-4

DNA: TGTGCCAGCAGCTCGACAGGGAGCTCCTATAATTCACCCCTCCACTTT
CDR3: CASSSTGSSYNSPLHF
D: TRBD1
J: TRBJ1-6
size: once
V: TRBV28

DNA: TGTGCCAGCAGCTTAGCAGCGGGGGGGCGAGAGACCCAGTACTTC
CDR3: CASSLAAGGRETQYF
D: TRBD2
J: TRBJ2-5
size: few
V: TRBV11-2

DNA: TGTGCCAGCAGTGAAGGCCAGGCCCGGGATACGCAGTATTTT
CDR3: CASSEGQARDTQYF
D: NA
J: TRBJ2-3
size: NA
V: TRBV2

DNA: TGTGCCAGCAGCGGAGACGGTGCGGATACGCAGTATTTT
CDR3: CASSGDGADTQYF
D: NA
J: TRBJ2-3
size: NA
V: TRBV5-6

DNA: TGTGCCAGCTCACCCACTCTAGCGGGGGGCCTCCTTGTCCACAATGAGCAGTTCTTC
CDR3: CASSPTLAGGLLVHNEQFF
D: TRBD2
J: TRBJ2-1
size: NA
V: TRBV18

DNA: TGTGCCAGCAGCTTAGAATTTGCACAGGCCTACAATGAGCAGTTCTTC
CDR3: CASSLEFAQAYNEQFF
D: NA
J: TRBJ2-1
size: NA
V: TRBV7-2

DNA: TGTGCCAGCAGCTTAGGAGGGGCCCGTACCTACGAGCAGTACTTC
CDR3: CASSLGGARTYEQYF
D: NA
J: TRBJ2-7
size: once
V: TRBV5-6

DNA: TGTGCCAGCATTCGAACTCCTGCCCAGCCCCAGCATTTT
CDR3: CASIRTPAQPQHF
D: NA
J: TRBJ1-5
size: NA
V: TRBV6-1

DNA: TGTGCCAGCAGTTACGGGGGGGATGAAAAACTGTTTTTT
CDR3: CASSYGGDEKLFF
D: NA
J: TRBJ1-4
size: NA
V: TRBV6-5

DNA: TGTGCCAGCAGCTTAACGGAGTCTGGAGCGGGGCGCCAAGAGACCCAGTACTTC
CDR3: CASSLTESGAGRQETQYF
D: TRBD2
J: TRBJ2-5
size: NA
V: TRBV7-6

DNA: TGTGCCAGCAGCCCAGGCGCCGGTTTAGTCGAGCAGTACTTC
CDR3: CASSPGAGLVEQYF
D: NA
J: TRBJ2-7
size: few
V: TRBV5-5

DNA: TGTGCCAGCAGCCCCCTGGGGCAGGGGAACACTGAAGCTTTCTTT
CDR3: CASSPLGQGNTEAFF
D: NA
J: TRBJ1-1
size: NA
V: TRBV5-5

DNA: TGTGCCAGCAGCAAAAACAGGGGTAGTGCCTACGAGCAGTACTTC
CDR3: CASSKNRGSAYEQYF
D: NA
J: TRBJ2-7
size: once
V: TRBV21-1

DNA: TGTGCCAGCAGTCCTCAGACAGGTCTAGCCAAAAACATTCAGTACTTC
CDR3: CASSPQTGLAKNIQYF
D: NA
J: TRBJ2-4
size: NA
V: TRBV28

DNA: TGTGCCAGCAGCGTTAGTGACAGGGCGAACACCGGGGAGCTGTTTTTT
CDR3: CASSVSDRANTGELFF
D: TRBD1
J: TRBJ2-2
size: few
V: TRBV9

DNA: TGTGCCAGCAGGCGGGAGGGCCGCTACGAGCAGTACTTC
CDR3: CASRREGRYEQYF
D: TRBD2
J: TRBJ2-7
size: NA
V: TRBV6-1

DNA: TGCGCCAGCAGGGGGACAGGTGGCACAGATACGCAGTATTTT
CDR3: CASRGTGGTDTQYF
D: TRBD1
J: TRBJ2-3
size: NA
V: TRBV5-1

DNA: TGTGCCAGCTCCCAGGACAGGGCGCGCGCTGAAGCTTTCTTT
CDR3: CASSQDRARAEAFF
D: TRBD1
J: TRBJ1-1
size: NA
V: TRBV6-5

DNA: TGTGCCAGCAGTCTATTAGCGGGAGGGCCAATAGCCAAAAACATTCAGTACTTC
CDR3: CASSLLAGGPIAKNIQYF
D: TRBD2
J: TRBJ2-4
size: NA
V: TRBV27

DNA: TGTGCCGTCCGCGACAGAAACACTGAAGCTTTCTTT
CDR3: CAVRDRNTEAFF
D: NA
J: TRBJ1-1
size: NA
V: TRBV10-3

DNA: TGCGCCAGCAGCCCAAGGCAACTAGCCCTAAGTTCTGGGGCCAACGTCCTGACTTTC
CDR3: CASSPRQLALSSGANVLTF
D: NA
J: TRBJ2-6
size: NA
V: TRBV4-1

DNA: TGTGCCAGCAGCACATATAGCGGGAACAATGAGCAGTTCTTC
CDR3: CASSTYSGNNEQFF
D: TRBD2
J: TRBJ2-1
size: once
V: TRBV6-5

DNA: TGTGCCAGCGGGTCAGGGTTCGATGAAGCTTTCTTT
CDR3: CASGSGFDEAFF
D: NA
J: TRBJ1-1
size: once
V: TRBV6-6

DNA: TGTGCCAGCAGCGATGGTCAGAAACCTGTTTACTCCTACAATGAGCAGTTCTTC
CDR3: CASSDGQKPVYSYNEQFF
D: NA
J: TRBJ2-1
size: NA
V: TRBV5-8

DNA: TGTGCCAGTAGCCGTCCCGGGACAGGGATCCTTGGCTACACCTTC
CDR3: CASSRPGTGILGYTF
D: TRBD1
J: TRBJ1-2
size: NA
V: TRBV19

DNA: TGTGCCAGCAGCTCCCTAGCGGGAGGAAGGGAGCAGTTCTTC
CDR3: CASSSLAGGREQFF
D: TRBD2
J: TRBJ2-1
size: NA
V: TRBV7-2

DNA: TGTGCCAGCAGCTTAGGGAGGGGAAGCAATCAGCCCCAGCATTTT
CDR3: CASSLGRGSNQPQHF
D: NA
J: TRBJ1-5
size: NA
V: TRBV7-8

DNA: TGCGCCAGCAGCCAAGGGACTAGCGGGAGCTCCTACAATGAGCAGTTCTTC
CDR3: CASSQGTSGSSYNEQFF
D: TRBD2
J: TRBJ2-1
size: once
V: TRBV4-1

DNA: TGTGCCAGCAGTTCCTCGGGGCAAGAGACCCAGTACTTC
CDR3: CASSSSGQETQYF
D: NA
J: TRBJ2-5
size: once
V: TRBV28

DNA: TGTGCCAGCAGCCAAGCGGTGACCGGGGAGCTGTTTTTT
CDR3: CASSQAVTGELFF
D: NA
J: TRBJ2-2
size: NA
V: TRBV4-2